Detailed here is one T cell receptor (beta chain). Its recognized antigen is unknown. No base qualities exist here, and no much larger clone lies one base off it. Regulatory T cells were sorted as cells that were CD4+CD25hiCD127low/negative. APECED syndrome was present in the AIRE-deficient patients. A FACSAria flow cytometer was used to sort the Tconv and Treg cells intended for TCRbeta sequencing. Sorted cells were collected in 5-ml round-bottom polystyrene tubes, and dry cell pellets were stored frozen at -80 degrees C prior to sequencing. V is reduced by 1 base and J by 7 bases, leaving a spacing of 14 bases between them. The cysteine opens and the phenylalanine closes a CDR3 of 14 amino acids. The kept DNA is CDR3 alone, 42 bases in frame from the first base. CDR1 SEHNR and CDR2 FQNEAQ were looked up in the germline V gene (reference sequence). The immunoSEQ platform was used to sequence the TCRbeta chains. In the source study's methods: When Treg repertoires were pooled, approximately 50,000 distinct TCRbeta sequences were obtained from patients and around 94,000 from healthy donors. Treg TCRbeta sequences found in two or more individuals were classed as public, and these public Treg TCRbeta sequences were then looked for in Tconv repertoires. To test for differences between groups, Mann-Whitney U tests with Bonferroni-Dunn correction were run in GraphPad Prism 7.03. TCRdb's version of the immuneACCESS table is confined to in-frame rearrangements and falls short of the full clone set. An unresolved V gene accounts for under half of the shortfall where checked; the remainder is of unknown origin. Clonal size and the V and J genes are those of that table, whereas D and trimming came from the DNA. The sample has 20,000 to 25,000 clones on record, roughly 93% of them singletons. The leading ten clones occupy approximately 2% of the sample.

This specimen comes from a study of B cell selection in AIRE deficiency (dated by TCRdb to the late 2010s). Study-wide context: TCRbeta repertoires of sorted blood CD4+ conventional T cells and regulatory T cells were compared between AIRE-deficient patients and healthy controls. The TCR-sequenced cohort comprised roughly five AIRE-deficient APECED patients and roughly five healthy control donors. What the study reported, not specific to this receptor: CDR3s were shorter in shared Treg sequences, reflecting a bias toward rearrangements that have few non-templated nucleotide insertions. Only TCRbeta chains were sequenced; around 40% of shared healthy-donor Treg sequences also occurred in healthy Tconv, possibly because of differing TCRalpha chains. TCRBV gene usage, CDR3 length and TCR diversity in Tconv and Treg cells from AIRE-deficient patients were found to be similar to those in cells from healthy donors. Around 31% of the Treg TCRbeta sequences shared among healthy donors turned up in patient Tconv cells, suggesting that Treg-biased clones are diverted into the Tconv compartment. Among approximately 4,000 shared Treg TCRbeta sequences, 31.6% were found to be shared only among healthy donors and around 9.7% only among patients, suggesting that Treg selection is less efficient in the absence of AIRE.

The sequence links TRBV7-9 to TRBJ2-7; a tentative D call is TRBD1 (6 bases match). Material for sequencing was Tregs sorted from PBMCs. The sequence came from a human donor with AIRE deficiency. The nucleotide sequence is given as TGTGCCAGCAGCTTAGGGCCAGGGGTGGGGGAGCAGTACTTC. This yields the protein CASSLGPGVGEQYF. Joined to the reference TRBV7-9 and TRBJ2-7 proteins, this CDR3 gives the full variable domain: DTGVSQNPRHKITKRGQNVTFRCDPISEHNRLYWYRQTLGQGPEFLTYFQNEAQLEKSRLLSDRFSAERPKGSFSTLEIQRTEQGDSAMYLCASSLGPGVGEQYFGPGTRLTVT.